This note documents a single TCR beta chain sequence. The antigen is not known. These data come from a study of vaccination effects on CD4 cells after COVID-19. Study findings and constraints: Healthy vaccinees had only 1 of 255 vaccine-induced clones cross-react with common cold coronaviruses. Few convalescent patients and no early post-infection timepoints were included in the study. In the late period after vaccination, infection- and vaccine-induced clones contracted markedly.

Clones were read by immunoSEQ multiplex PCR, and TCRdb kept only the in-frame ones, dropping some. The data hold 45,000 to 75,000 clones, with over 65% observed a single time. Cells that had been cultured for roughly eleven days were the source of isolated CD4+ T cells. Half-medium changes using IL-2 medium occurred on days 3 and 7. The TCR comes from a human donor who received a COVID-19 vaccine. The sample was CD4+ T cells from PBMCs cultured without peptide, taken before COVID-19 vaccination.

As DNA, the CDR3 is TGTGCCAGCTCACCAGAGCAGGGTAAGACTGAAGCTTTCTTT. This encodes CASSPEQGKTEAFF. The chain carries TRBV18 and TRBJ1-1; maybe TRBD1 (5 bases). CDR1 and CDR2 from the germline V gene are KGHSH and LQKENI. The CDR3 totals 14 residues. The ends were cut back, 2 bases at V and 5 bases at J, with 12 bases in the middle. Variable domain in full (rest from reference TRBV18 and TRBJ1-1): NAGVMQNPRHLVRRRGQEARLRCSPMKGHSHVYWYRQLPEEGLKFMVYLQKENIIDESGMPKERFSAEFPKEGPSILRIQQVVRGDSAAYFCASSPEQGKTEAFFGQGTRLTVV.